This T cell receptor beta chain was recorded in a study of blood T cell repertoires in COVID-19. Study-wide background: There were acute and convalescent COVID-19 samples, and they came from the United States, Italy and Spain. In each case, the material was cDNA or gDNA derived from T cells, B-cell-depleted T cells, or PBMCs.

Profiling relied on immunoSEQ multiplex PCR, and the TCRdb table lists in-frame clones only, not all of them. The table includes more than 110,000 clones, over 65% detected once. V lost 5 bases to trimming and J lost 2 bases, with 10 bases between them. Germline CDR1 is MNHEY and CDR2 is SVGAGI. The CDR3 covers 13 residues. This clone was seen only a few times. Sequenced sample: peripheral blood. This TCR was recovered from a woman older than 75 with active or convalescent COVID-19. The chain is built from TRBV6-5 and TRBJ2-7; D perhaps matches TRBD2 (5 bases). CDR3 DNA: TGTGCCAGCAGTAGTGAGGGTGCCTACGAGCAGTACTTC. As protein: CASSSEGAYEQYF.